This TCR beta chain was sequenced in a study of CD8+CD57+ T cells in acquired aplastic anemia. Study as a whole: Quantities of DNA derived from sorted CD4+ and CD8+ cells averaged roughly 3 ug. Study-wide results and limits: The study found no significant CD8+ Simpson's diversity difference between patients and controls. Patients had twenty-nine CD8+ CDR3 sequences in common with controls (the shared set).

Ten or more counts support this clonotype. Its antigen is unidentified. Genomic DNA, the template, was used for profiling of the TCR beta VDJ and CDR3. MiXCR was run by TCRdb on the reads, yielding one entry per CDR3 protein. Here the sample spans some 82,000 distinct CDR3 sequences, about half being singletons. Trimming removed 2 bases from V and 7 bases from J, with 8 bases in between. The CDR3 has 13 amino acids. Germline lookup yields CDR1 SNHLY and CDR2 FYNNEI. The TCR was taken from a human donor in good health, serving as a control. The specimen sequenced was sorted CD4+, CD8+, or CD8+CD57+ T cells (not recorded which) from PBMCs. This chain links TRBV2 with TRBJ2-2, with D uncertain. The CDR3 nucleotides read TGTGCCAGCAGTGAATCTGGCGGCGGGGAGCTGTTTTTT. Amino acid sequence: CASSESGGGELFF.